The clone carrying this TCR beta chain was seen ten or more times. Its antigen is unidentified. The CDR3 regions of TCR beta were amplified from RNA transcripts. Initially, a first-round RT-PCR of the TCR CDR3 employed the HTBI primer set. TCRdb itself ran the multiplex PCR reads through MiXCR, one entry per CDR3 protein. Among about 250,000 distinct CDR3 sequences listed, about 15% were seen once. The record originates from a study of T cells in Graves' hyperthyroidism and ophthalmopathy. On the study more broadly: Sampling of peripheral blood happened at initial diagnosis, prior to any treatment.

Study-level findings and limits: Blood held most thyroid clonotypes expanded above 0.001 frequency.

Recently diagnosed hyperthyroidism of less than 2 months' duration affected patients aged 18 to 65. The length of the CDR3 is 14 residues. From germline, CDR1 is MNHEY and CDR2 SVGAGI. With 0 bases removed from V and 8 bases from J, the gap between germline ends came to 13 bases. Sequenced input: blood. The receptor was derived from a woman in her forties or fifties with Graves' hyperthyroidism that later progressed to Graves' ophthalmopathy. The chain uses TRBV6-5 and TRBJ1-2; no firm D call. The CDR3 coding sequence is TGTGCCAGCAGTTACTCGAACCCCGCAGAGGGCTACACCTTC. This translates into CASSYSNPAEGYTF.